This TCR beta chain is drawn from a study of T cells in Graves' hyperthyroidism and ophthalmopathy. Amplification of TCR beta CDR3 regions was performed using RNA transcripts as template. A first-round RT-PCR of the TCR CDR3 used the HTBI primer set. TCRdb reanalysed the multiplex PCR reads using MiXCR and keeps one entry per CDR3 protein. The table shows about 370,000 distinct CDR3 sequences, with roughly 15% occurring only once. This clonotype was seen many times. Sequencing input: blood. The clonotype comes from a woman in her fifties or sixties with Graves' ophthalmopathy.

CDR3 region: CASSYTSGRISEQFF. The CDR3 coding sequence is TGTGCCAGCAGTTATACTAGCGGGAGAATAAGTGAGCAGTTCTTC. V and J are TRBV12-3 or TRBV12-4 and TRBJ2-1; TRBD2 matches 11 bases. V dropped 4 bases and J dropped 9; count of bases not matched to a gene: 8. This CDR3 has 15 amino acids.